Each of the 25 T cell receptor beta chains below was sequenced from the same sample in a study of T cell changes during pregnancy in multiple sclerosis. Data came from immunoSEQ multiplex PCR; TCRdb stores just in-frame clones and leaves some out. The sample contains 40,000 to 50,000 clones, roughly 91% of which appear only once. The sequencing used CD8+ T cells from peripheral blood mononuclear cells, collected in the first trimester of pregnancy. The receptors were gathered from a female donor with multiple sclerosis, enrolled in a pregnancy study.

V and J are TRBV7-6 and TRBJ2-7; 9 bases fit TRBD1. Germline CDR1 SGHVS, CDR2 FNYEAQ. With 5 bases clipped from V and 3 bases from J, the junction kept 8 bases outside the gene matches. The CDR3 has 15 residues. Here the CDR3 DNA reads TGTGCCAGCAGCCCTACGGGACAGGGCCACTACGAGCAGTACTTC. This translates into CASSPTGQGHYEQYF.

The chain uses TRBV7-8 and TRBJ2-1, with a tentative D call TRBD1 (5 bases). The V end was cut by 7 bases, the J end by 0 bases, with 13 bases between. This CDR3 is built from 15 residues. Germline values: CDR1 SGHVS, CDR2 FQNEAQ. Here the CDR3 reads CASKKGAYSYNEQFF. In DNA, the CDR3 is TGTGCCAGCAAGAAAGGGGCATACTCCTACAATGAGCAGTTCTTC.

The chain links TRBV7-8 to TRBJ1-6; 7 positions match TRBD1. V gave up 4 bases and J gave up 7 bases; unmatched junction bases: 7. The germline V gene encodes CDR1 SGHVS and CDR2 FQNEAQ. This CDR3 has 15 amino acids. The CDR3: CASSSTGTVNSPLHF. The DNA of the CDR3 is TGTGCCAGCAGCTCTACCGGGACAGTAAATTCACCCCTCCACTTT.

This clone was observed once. In DNA, the CDR3 is TGCAGCGTTGAAGGCGGGGAAGGTCAGCCCCAGCATTTT. Translating gives CSVEGGEGQPQHF. The gene calls are TRBV29-1 and TRBJ1-5, with D unclear. Germline V gives CDR1 SQVTM, CDR2 ANQGSEA. This CDR3 comprises 13 residues. V lost 1 base and J lost 6, with 10 bases in between.

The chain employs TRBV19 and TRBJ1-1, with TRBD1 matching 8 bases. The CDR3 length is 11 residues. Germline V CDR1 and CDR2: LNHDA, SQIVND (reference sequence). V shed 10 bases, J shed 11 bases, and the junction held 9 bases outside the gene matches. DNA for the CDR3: TGTGCCATTCAAGGACAGGGCTACGCTTTCTTT. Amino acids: CAIQGQGYAFF.

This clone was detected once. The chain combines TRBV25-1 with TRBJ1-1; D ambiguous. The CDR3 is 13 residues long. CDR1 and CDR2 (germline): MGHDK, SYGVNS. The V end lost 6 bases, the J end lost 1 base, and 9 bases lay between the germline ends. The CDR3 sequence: CASRPAGNTEAFF. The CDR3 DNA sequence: TGTGCCAGCAGACCTGCAGGGAACACTGAAGCTTTCTTT.

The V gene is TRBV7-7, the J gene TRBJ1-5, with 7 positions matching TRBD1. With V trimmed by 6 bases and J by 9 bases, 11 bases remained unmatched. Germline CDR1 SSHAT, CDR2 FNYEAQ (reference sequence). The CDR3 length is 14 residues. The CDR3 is CASRRRLQGRPQHF. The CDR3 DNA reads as TGTGCCAGCAGACGCCGATTACAGGGGAGGCCCCAGCATTTT.

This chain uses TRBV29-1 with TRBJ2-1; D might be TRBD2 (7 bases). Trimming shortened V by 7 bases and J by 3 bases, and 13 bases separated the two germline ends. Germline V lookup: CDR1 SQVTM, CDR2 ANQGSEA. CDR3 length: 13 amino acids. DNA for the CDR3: TGCAGCGCCAGAGGGGGGGGCTACAATGAGCAGTTCTTC. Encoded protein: CSARGGGYNEQFF.

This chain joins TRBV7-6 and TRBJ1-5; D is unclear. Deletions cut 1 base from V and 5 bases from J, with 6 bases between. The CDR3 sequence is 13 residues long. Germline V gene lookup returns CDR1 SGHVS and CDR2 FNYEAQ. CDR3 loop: CASSLDPDQPQHF. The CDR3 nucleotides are TGTGCCAGCAGCTTAGATCCGGATCAGCCCCAGCATTTT.

The CDR3 is CASSAGTGAEAFF. The CDR3 DNA follows: TGTGCCAGCAGCGCCGGCACAGGGGCCGAAGCTTTCTTT. The chain recombines TRBV9 with TRBJ1-1; 7 positions agree with TRBD1. V lost 3 bases, J lost 8 bases, and 7 bases stayed unmatched. The CDR3 has 13 amino acids. In germline, CDR1 is SGDLS, CDR2 YYNGEE. Based on the CDR3 plus reference TRBV9 and TRBJ1-1, the full variable domain is DSGVTQTPKHLITATGQRVTLRCSPRSGDLSVYWYQQSLDQGLQFLIQYYNGEERAKGNILERFSAQQFPDLHSELNLSSLELGDSALYFCASSAGTGAEAFFGQGTRLTVV.

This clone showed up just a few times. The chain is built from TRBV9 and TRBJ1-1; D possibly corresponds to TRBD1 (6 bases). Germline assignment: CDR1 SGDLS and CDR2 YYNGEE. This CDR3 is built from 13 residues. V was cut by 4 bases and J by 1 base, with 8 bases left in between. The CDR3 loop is CASSSDRNTEAFF. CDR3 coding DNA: TGTGCCAGCAGCTCGGACAGGAACACTGAAGCTTTCTTT.

CDR3 nucleotides: TGTGCCAGCTCACCCACCCGACAGGCGGACTATGGCTACACCTTC. Its translation is CASSPTRQADYGYTF. V and J are TRBV18 and TRBJ1-2; TRBD1 might be the D (6 bases). Germline lookup yields CDR1 KGHSH and CDR2 LQKENI. CDR3 length: 15 amino acids. V shed 3 bases and J shed 3 bases, with 14 bases lying between them.

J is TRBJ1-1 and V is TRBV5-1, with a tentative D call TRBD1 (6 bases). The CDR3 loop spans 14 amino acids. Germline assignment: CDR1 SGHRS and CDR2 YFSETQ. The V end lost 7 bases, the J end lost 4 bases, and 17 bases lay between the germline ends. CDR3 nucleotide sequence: TGCGCCAGCCGACGGACAGCCGGACCCACTGAAGCTTTCTTT. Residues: CASRRTAGPTEAFF.

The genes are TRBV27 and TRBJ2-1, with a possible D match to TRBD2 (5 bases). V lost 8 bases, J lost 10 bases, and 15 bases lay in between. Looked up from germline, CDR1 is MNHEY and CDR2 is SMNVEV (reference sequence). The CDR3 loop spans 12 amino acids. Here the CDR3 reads CASLNGEQEQFF. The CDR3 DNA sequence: TGTGCCAGCCTCAACGGGGAACAGGAGCAGTTCTTC.

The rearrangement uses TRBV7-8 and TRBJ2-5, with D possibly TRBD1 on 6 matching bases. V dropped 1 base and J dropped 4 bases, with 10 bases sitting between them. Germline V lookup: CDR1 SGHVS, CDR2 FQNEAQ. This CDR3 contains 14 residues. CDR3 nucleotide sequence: TGTGCCAGCAGCTTAGAAGGACAGCCAGAGACCCAGTACTTC. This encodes CASSLEGQPETQYF.

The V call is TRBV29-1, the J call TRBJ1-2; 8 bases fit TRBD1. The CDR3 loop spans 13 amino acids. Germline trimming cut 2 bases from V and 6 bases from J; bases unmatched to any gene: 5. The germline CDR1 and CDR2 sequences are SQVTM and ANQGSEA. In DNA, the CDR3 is TGCAGCGTTGAATGGGACAGGAAGGATGGCTACACCTTC. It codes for CSVEWDRKDGYTF.

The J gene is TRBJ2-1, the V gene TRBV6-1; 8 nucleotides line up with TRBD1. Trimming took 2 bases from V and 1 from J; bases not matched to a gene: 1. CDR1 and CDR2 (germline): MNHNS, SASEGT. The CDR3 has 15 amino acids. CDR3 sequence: CASSETGGSYNEQFF. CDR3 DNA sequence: TGTGCCAGCAGTGAAACAGGGGGGTCCTACAATGAGCAGTTCTTC.

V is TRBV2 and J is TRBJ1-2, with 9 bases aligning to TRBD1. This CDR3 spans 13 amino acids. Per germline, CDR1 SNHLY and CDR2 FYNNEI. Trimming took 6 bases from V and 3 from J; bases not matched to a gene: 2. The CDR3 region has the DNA TGTGCCAGCAGGGGACAGGGACACTATGGCTACACCTTC. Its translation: CASRGQGHYGYTF.

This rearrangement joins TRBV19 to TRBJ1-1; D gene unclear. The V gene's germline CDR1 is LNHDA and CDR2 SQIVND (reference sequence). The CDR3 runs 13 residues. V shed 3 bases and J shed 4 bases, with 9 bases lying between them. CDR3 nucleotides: TGTGCCAGTAGTATCCAGACGGGCACTGAAGCTTTCTTT. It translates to CASSIQTGTEAFF. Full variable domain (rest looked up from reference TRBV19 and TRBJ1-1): DGGITQSPKYLFRKEGQNVTLSCEQNLNHDAMYWYRQDPGQGLRLIYYSQIVNDFQKGDIAEGYSVSREKKESFPLTVTSAQKNPTAFYLCASSIQTGTEAFFGQGTRLTVV.

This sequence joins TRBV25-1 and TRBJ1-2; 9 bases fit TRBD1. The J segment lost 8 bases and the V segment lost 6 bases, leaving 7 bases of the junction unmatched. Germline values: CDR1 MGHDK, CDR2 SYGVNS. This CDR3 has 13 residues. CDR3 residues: CASSLTGGAGYTF. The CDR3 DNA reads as TGTGCCAGCAGCTTAACAGGGGGCGCAGGCTACACCTTC.

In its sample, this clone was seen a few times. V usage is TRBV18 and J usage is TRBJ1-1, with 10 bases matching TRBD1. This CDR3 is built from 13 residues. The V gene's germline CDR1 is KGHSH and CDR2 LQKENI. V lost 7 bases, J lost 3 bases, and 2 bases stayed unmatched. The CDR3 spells CASFGTGDTEAFF. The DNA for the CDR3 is TGTGCCAGCTTCGGGACAGGGGACACTGAAGCTTTCTTT.

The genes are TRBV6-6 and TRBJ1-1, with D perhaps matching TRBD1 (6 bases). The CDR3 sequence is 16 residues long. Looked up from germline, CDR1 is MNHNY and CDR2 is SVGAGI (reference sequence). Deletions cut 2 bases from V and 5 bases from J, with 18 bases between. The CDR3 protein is CASSYPRQGRATEAFF. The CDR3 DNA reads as TGTGCCAGCAGTTACCCCCGGCAGGGGAGGGCAACTGAAGCTTTCTTT.

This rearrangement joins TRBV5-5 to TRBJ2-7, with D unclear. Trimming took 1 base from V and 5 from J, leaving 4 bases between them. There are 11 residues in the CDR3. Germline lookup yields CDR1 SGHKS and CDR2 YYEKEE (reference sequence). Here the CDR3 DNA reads TGTGCCAGCAGCTTGTTCGACGAGCAGTACTTC. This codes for CASSLFDEQYF. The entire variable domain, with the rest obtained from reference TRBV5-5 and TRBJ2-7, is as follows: DAGVTQSPTHLIKTRGQQVTLRCSPISGHKSVSWYQQVLGQGPQFIFQYYEKEERGRGNFPDRFSARQFPNYSSELNVNALLLGDSALYLCASSLFDEQYFGPGTRLTVT.

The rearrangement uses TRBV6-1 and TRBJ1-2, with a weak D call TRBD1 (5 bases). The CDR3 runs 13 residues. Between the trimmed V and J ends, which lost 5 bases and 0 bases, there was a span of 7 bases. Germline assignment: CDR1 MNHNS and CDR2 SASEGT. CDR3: CASSSDTNYGYTF. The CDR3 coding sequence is TGTGCCAGCAGTTCGGACACTAACTATGGCTACACCTTC.

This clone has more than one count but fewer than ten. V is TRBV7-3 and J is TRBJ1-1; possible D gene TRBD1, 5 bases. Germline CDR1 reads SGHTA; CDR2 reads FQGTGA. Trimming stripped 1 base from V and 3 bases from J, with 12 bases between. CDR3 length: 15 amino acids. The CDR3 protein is CASSLNPGGDTEAFF. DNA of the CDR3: TGTGCCAGCAGCTTAAACCCGGGAGGGGACACTGAAGCTTTCTTT.